Given below is one T cell receptor beta chain in context. Its specificity is unknown. This CDR3 is 15 amino acids long. Germline V gene sequence: CDR1 LNHDA, CDR2 SQIVND (reference sequence). V was pared by 5 bases and J by 5 bases, with 9 bases of the junction left unmatched. The data belong to a study of beta chain features in type 1 diabetes. The study's findings and limits: For patients, the naive, central memory and Treg TCRB repertoires appeared more alike than for healthy donors.

The collection from each donor was one heparinised blood draw averaging approximately 110 mL. The isolated RNA, all of it, was reverse transcribed, so expressed TCRB transcripts were what got sequenced. Sequencing of naive, central memory and regulatory T cell samples gave an average of about 3.7 million reads. Generated by immunoSEQ multiplex PCR, the TCRdb table keeps only in-frame clones and is missing some. The data contain 330,000 or so clones, about 20% of them singletons. The clonotype was recovered from a woman aged 18-30 years in good health. The rearrangement links TRBV19 to TRBJ2-1; 7 bases map to TRBD1. The material sequenced was naive CD4+ T cells from blood. CDR3 amino acids: CASSPIGTEHNEQFF. The CDR3 DNA sequence: TGTGCCAGTAGTCCAATCGGGACAGAACACAATGAGCAGTTCTTC.